One sample yielded the 28 T cell receptor beta chains listed below, sequenced in a study of cytomegalovirus exposure and HLA in healthy donors. PCR was performed using 60 Vbeta and 13 Jbeta primers. The repertoire was sequenced with immunoSEQ multiplex PCR; TCRdb's copy has only in-frame clones and lacks some. The sample contains 150,000 to 250,000 clones, more than 65% of which appear only once. Sample: PBMCs. These receptor sequences come from a girl aged 5 to 17 in good health and CMV-seropositive.

This clone was picked up a small number of times. V gene TRBV6-4 combines with J gene TRBJ1-1; D gene uncertain. The germline V gene has CDR1 MRHNA and CDR2 SNTAGT. V lost 2 bases, J lost 2 bases, and 6 bases lay in between. CDR3 size: 13 residues. The CDR3 nucleotides are TGTGCCAGCAGTGACGGGCAAAACACTGAAGCTTTCTTT. The encoded protein is CASSDGQNTEAFF.

This chain joins TRBV5-1 and TRBJ1-2; maybe TRBD1 (5 bases). The CDR3 sequence is 15 residues long. Per the germline V gene, CDR1 is SGHRS and CDR2 is YFSETQ. Trimming left V 2 bases short and J 4 bases short, with 15 bases between. The CDR3 spells CASSFSGGDSYGYTF. CDR3 DNA: TGCGCCAGCAGCTTCTCGGGAGGCGACAGCTATGGCTACACCTTC.

V usage is TRBV7-2 and J usage is TRBJ2-7; 8 positions agree with TRBD1. V shed 4 bases, J shed 3 bases, and the junction held 8 bases outside the gene matches. Germline V gives CDR1 SGHTA, CDR2 FQGNSA. CDR3 size: 15 residues. CDR3 coding DNA: TGTGCCAGCAGCTGGTCCGGGACAGGAAACTACGAGCAGTACTTC. It translates to CASSWSGTGNYEQYF.

There are a few counts of this clone. V usage is TRBV13 and J usage is TRBJ2-1; 10 bases align to TRBD2. Unmatched junction bases numbered 5, after V lost 5 bases and J lost 1 base. Germline CDR1 reads PRHDT; CDR2 reads FYEKMQ (reference sequence). The CDR3 consists of 16 residues. The CDR3 protein is CASSVSGGPSYNEQFF. CDR3 DNA sequence: TGTGCCAGCAGCGTTAGCGGGGGGCCGTCCTACAATGAGCAGTTCTTC.

The chain recombines TRBV11-3 with TRBJ2-2; 11 nucleotides match TRBD1. The CDR3 covers 15 residues. Unmatched junction bases numbered 5, after V lost 6 bases and J lost 5 bases. Germline V gives CDR1 SGHNT, CDR2 YENEEA. As DNA, the CDR3 is TGTGCCAGCAGTGGACAGGGGGCGCATACCGGGGAGCTGTTTTTT. It encodes CASSGQGAHTGELFF.

V and J are TRBV27 and TRBJ2-3, with a weak D call TRBD2 (6 bases). Germline loops: CDR1 MNHEY, CDR2 SMNVEV (reference sequence). The CDR3 is 11 amino acids. The V end was cut by 5 bases, the J end by 7 bases, with 7 bases between. The CDR3 region has the DNA TGTGCCAGCAGTAGCGGGCATACGCAGTATTTT. This codes for CASSSGHTQYF.

CDR3 sequence reads: CASSRTSGVELFF. The CDR3 bases are TGTGCCAGCAGTCGGACTAGCGGGGTGGAGCTGTTTTTT. The genes are TRBV6-5 and TRBJ2-2; TRBD2 aligns across 12 bases. V trimming: 5 bases; J trimming: 10 bases; junction bases outside the gene matches: 2. The CDR3 extends over 13 amino acids. Per germline, CDR1 MNHEY and CDR2 SVGAGI.

This chain connects TRBV9 to TRBJ2-7, with TRBD2 matching over 12 bases. The ends lost 3 bases at V and 5 bases at J; junction bases unmatched: 6. This CDR3 spans 15 amino acids. Germline V gives CDR1 SGDLS, CDR2 YYNGEE. The CDR3 loop is CASSGTSGRTDEQYF. The CDR3 bases are TGTGCCAGCAGCGGCACTAGCGGGAGGACGGACGAGCAGTACTTC.

This chain joins TRBV4-3 and TRBJ1-2, with 8 bases matching TRBD1. The CDR3 is 15 amino acids. Losses at the gene ends were 0 bases for V and 4 bases for J; bases not matched to a gene: 4. Germline V gene lookup returns CDR1 LGHNA and CDR2 YSLEER. CDR3: CASSQEDRAPYGYTF. The CDR3 bases are TGCGCCAGCAGCCAAGAGGACAGGGCTCCCTATGGCTACACCTTC.

The CDR3 region has the DNA TGTGCCAGCCAGACCAGGCTCTCACCGATCTACGAGCAGTACTTC. This gives the protein CASQTRLSPIYEQYF. The chain recombines TRBV6-5 with TRBJ2-7, with D hard to call. The CDR3 length is 15 residues. Trimming cost V 8 bases and J 3 bases, with 20 bases left between them. Germline lookup yields CDR1 MNHEY and CDR2 SVGAGI.

This clone came up a few times. The V call is TRBV10-2, the J call TRBJ2-1; 11 bases are shared with TRBD2. The CDR3 covers 17 residues. Germline V gene sequence: CDR1 WSHSY, CDR2 SAAADI. The V segment lost 2 bases and the J segment 7 bases; nucleotides outside the gene matches: 10. In DNA form, the CDR3 reads TGCGCCAGCAGTGAGCCCATAGCGGGGGGGCCGCGGAATGAGCAGTTCTTC. Translation: CASSEPIAGGPRNEQFF.

The chain has TRBV11-3 and TRBJ2-5; 10 nucleotides line up with TRBD1. This CDR3 has 16 residues. In germline, CDR1 is SGHNT, CDR2 YENEEA. V gave up 5 bases and J gave up 2 bases; unmatched junction bases: 8. The CDR3 reads CASSPGDRGRQETQYF. CDR3 DNA: TGTGCCAGCAGCCCGGGGGACAGGGGACGACAAGAGACCCAGTACTTC.

The rearrangement uses TRBV6-5 and TRBJ2-7; 13 bases map to TRBD2. The CDR3 extends over 15 amino acids. Germline V gene lookup returns CDR1 MNHEY and CDR2 SVGAGI. After removal of 6 bases from V and 4 bases from J, the junction contained 6 bases not matched to a gene. Here the CDR3 DNA reads TGTGCCAGCAGGGCGGGACTAGCGGGGCCTTACGAGCAGTACTTC. Its protein is CASRAGLAGPYEQYF.

The J gene is TRBJ2-3, the V gene TRBV9, with D perhaps matching TRBD2 (5 bases). The germline CDR1 and CDR2 sequences are SGDLS and YYNGEE. This CDR3 comprises 17 residues. V was trimmed by 0 bases and J by 1 base, leaving 15 bases between them. CDR3 bases: TGTGCCAGCAGCGTAGAGCCAGAGGGATGGGGCACAGATACGCAGTATTTT. This translates into CASSVEPEGWGTDTQYF.

The gene calls are TRBV14 and TRBJ2-2; D may be TRBD1 (5 bases). CDR3 size: 16 residues. Per the germline V gene, CDR1 is SGHDN and CDR2 is FVKESK. The V end was cut by 8 bases, the J end by 0 bases, with 16 bases between. In DNA, the CDR3 is TGTGCCAGCCCTAACAGGAACTTAACGAACACCGGGGAGCTGTTTTTT. The encoded protein is CASPNRNLTNTGELFF. Full variable domain (remainder filled in from reference TRBV14 and TRBJ2-2): EAGVTQFPSHSVIEKGQTVTLRCDPISGHDNLYWYRRVMGKEIKFLLHFVKESKQDESGMPNNRFLAERTGGTYSTLKVQPAELEDSGVYFCASPNRNLTNTGELFFGEGSRLTVL.

V gene TRBV11-2 combines with J gene TRBJ2-5; D gene ambiguous. This CDR3 comprises 15 residues. Germline lookup yields CDR1 SGHAT and CDR2 FQNNGV. V dropped 1 base and J dropped 1 base, with 10 bases sitting between them. The CDR3 DNA reads TGTGCCAGCAGCTTAGGAGCAGGTTTCCAAGAGACCCAGTACTTC. Protein: CASSLGAGFQETQYF.

The chain recombines TRBV15 with TRBJ2-5; TRBD1 might be the D (6 bases). The CDR3 has 15 amino acids. V gave up 3 bases and J gave up 1 base, with 12 bases separating them. CDR1 and CDR2 from the germline V gene are LNHNV and YYDKDF (reference sequence). CDR3 protein: CATSRFRGIQETQYF. In DNA form, the CDR3 reads TGTGCCACCAGCAGGTTCAGGGGTATCCAAGAGACCCAGTACTTC.

This chain links TRBV14 with TRBJ2-7; D is possibly TRBD1 (6 bases). With 1 base removed from V and 4 bases from J, the gap between germline ends came to 11 bases. From germline, CDR1 is SGHDN and CDR2 FVKESK. This CDR3 has 14 residues. The CDR3 protein is CASSQGLQGYEQYF. CDR3 nucleotide sequence: TGTGCCAGCAGCCAAGGTCTACAGGGTTACGAGCAGTACTTC.

Only a few counts were recorded for this clone. The chain couples TRBV6-4 to TRBJ2-1, with TRBD2 matching 11 bases. This CDR3 spans 19 amino acids. Germline V gene lookup returns CDR1 MRHNA and CDR2 SNTAGT. J lost 8 bases, V lost 4 bases, and 19 bases had no gene match. The CDR3 DNA follows: TGTGCCAGCAGTGCCTCCCAGAATAGCGGGGGGGGTCTCGGCGATGAGCAGTTCTTC. Its translation: CASSASQNSGGGLGDEQFF.

The gene calls are TRBV2 and TRBJ2-2; D is unclear. CDR3 length: 13 residues. CDR1 is SNHLY and CDR2 is FYNNEI in the germline V gene. V dropped 5 bases and J dropped 7 bases, with 11 bases sitting between them. CDR3 bases: TGTGCCAGCAGTTACAGTCCGAGCGGGGAGCTGTTTTTT. Its protein is CASSYSPSGELFF.

The chain couples TRBV5-4 to TRBJ2-7; TRBD1 agrees at 8 bases. Germline values: CDR1 SGHNT, CDR2 YYREEE (reference sequence). The CDR3 totals 14 residues. Germline trimming cut 3 bases from V and 1 base from J; bases unmatched to any gene: 3. The chain's CDR3 is CASSSGQGSYEQYF. In DNA form, the CDR3 reads TGTGCCAGCAGCTCAGGACAGGGTTCCTACGAGCAGTACTTC.

The chain recombines TRBV4-2 with TRBJ2-7; a weak D match, TRBD1 (6 bases). Looked up from germline, CDR1 is LGHNA and CDR2 is YNFKEQ. Trimming pared 5 bases from V and 4 bases from J, leaving 9 bases between. The CDR3 runs 12 residues. CDR3 nucleotide sequence: TGTGCCAGCAGCAGGCAGGGGTACGAGCAGTACTTC. It encodes CASSRQGYEQYF.

The J gene is TRBJ2-7, the V gene TRBV7-8, with D maybe TRBD2 (6 bases). The CDR3 has 12 amino acids. In germline, CDR1 is SGHVS, CDR2 FQNEAQ. V dropped 1 base and J dropped 10 bases, with 11 bases sitting between them. CDR3 residues: CASSLVGGDQYF. For the CDR3, the DNA is TGTGCCAGCAGCTTAGTAGGCGGGGATCAGTACTTC.

The CDR3 here is CASSLFYNNEQFF. The DNA of the CDR3 is TGTGCCAGCAGCTTGTTCTATAACAATGAGCAGTTCTTC. This chain uses TRBV5-4 with TRBJ2-1; D unresolved. The CDR3 is made up of 13 amino acids. CDR1 and CDR2 (germline): SGHNT, YYREEE (reference sequence). Trimming took 1 base from V and 5 from J, leaving 7 bases between them.

V and J are TRBV4-1 and TRBJ1-1; D is perhaps TRBD1 (6 bases). V dropped 4 bases and J dropped 2 bases, with 20 bases sitting between them. Germline V CDR1 and CDR2: MGHRA, YSYEKL. The CDR3 totals 17 residues. The DNA for the CDR3 is TGCGCCAGCAGCCCCAGGGGCACGGGACACCTAAACACTGAAGCTTTCTTT. Protein sequence: CASSPRGTGHLNTEAFF.

In its sample, this clone was seen once. V usage is TRBV19 and J usage is TRBJ2-7; D is possibly TRBD1 (8 bases). The CDR3 is 17 residues long. V was cut by 4 bases and J by 0 bases, with 19 bases left in between. Germline values: CDR1 LNHDA, CDR2 SQIVND (reference sequence). CDR3 sequence (DNA): TGTGCCAGTAGTAGGGGGAGGGACAGGTCTTACTCCTACGAGCAGTACTTC. It translates to CASSRGRDRSYSYEQYF.

The rearrangement links TRBV29-1 to TRBJ2-7, with 7 positions matching TRBD1. CDR3 size: 14 residues. With 4 bases clipped from V and 2 bases from J, the junction kept 8 bases outside the gene matches. Germline CDR1 reads SQVTM; CDR2 reads ANQGSEA. The CDR3 is CSVVRQGRTYEQYF. Written as DNA, the CDR3 is TGCAGCGTTGTTAGACAGGGCAGGACCTACGAGCAGTACTTC.

The chain joins TRBV4-3 to TRBJ1-1; D uncertain. Trimming cost V 3 bases and J 4 bases, with 12 bases left between them. The length of the CDR3 is 14 residues. Germline CDR1 is LGHNA and CDR2 is YSLEER. In DNA, the CDR3 is TGCGCCAGCAGCCATTCGGGGATGGGCACTGAAGCTTTCTTT. Protein sequence: CASSHSGMGTEAFF.